This T cell receptor (beta chain) emerged from a study of human T cells and chemical hapten exposure. Background on the study: Diphenylcyclopropenone was administered weekly to the scalp of patients throughout the approximately 24-week study. Small pooled library volume differences mainly caused per-sample TCR yield variation.

TCRdb processed the RACE reads anew with MiXCR; each CDR3 protein has one entry. This sample has 150,000 to 200,000 distinct CDR3 sequences; about 14% occur once, and the top ten carry about 1.7%. Overall study findings and caveats: Clustering by CDR3 similarity yielded significantly more large clusters from expanded TCRs than controls.

The V gene lost 2 bases and the J gene lost 8 bases, with 5 bases spanning the gap. The CDR3 sequence is 11 residues long. The germline V gene encodes CDR1 SGHDT and CDR2 YYEEEE. Time point described: patch test 1, 2 weeks after DPC sensitization. Stated treatment: therapeutic diphenylcyclopropenone sensitization with weekly scalp DPC. The authors' total RNA extraction used unfractionated whole blood. On this clonotype itself: The antigen remains undetermined.

This chain joins TRBV5-6 and TRBJ2-1; D gene unclear. The sequence derives from a woman under 40 with alopecia areata. Some clones in this sample may be carry-over from other donors' samples. The specimen comprised whole blood, sampled in connection with sensitization to the hapten diphenylcyclopropenone (DPC). This CDR3 reads CASSFTHEQFF. In nucleotides, the CDR3 is TGTGCCAGCAGCTTTACCCATGAGCAGTTCTTC.